The entry that follows covers one T cell receptor beta chain sequence. The table came from immunoSEQ multiplex PCR; TCRdb's copy has only in-frame clones and leaves some out. The sample has 95,000 to 110,000 clones, 89% seen once; the top ten hold 5.5% to 8%. These data come from a study of T cell responses to AZD1222 COVID-19 vaccine. The origin of this receptor is an adult in good health. Sample: peripheral blood, taken on day 0 of AZD1222 vaccination.

The CDR3 is CASGGASRETQYF. For the CDR3, the DNA is TGTGCCAGCGGTGGGGCTAGCCGAGAGACCCAGTACTTC. The chain employs TRBV5-4 and TRBJ2-5; TRBD1 or TRBD2 may be the D gene (5 bases each). Trimming removed 7 bases at V and 4 bases at J, with 14 bases between. Germline lookup yields CDR1 SGHNT and CDR2 YYREEE (reference sequence). CDR3 size: 13 residues.